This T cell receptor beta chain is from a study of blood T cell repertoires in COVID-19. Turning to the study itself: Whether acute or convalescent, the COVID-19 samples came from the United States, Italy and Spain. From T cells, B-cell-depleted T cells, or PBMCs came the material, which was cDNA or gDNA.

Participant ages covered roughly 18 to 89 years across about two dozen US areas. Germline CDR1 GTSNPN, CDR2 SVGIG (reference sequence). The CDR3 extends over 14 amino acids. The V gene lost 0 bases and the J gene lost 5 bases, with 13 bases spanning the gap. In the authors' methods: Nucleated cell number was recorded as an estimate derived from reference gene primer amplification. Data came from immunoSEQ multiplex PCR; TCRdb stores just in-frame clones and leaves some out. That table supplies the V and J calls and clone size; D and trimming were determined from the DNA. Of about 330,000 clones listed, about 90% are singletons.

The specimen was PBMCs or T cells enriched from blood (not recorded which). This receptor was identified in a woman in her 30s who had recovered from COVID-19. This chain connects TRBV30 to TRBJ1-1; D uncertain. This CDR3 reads CAWSVGVGRTEAFF. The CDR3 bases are TGTGCCTGGAGTGTAGGAGTCGGGAGGACTGAAGCTTTCTTT.